These 9 T cell receptor beta chains share one sample of origin, sequenced in a study of Ad26.COV2.S vaccination and SARS-CoV-2 variants. The table came from immunoSEQ multiplex PCR; TCRdb's copy has only in-frame clones and leaves some out. The repertoire holds 440,000 or so clones, roughly 91% seen once, with around 4.5% in the top ten. Treatment: some 20 received Ad26.COV2.S at low or high dose, single or two shots; about 5 received placebo; per-sample allocation not given. Samples came from day 63 after the first vaccine or placebo injection. This specimen was peripheral blood, taken in a trial of Ad26.COV2.S vaccine versus placebo. These receptors came from a person aged 18-65 years who received the Ad26.COV2.S COVID-19 vaccine or a placebo.

The table lists this clone with a few counts. In DNA, the CDR3 is TGTGCCAGCAGCTCGGCCGGAGGGCCGGGGGAGCAGTACTTC. Amino acid sequence: CASSSAGGPGEQYF. The chain uses TRBV7-2 and TRBJ2-7; perhaps TRBD2 as D (6 bases). The length of the CDR3 is 14 residues. Germline assignment: CDR1 SGHTA and CDR2 FQGNSA. V shed 4 bases and J shed 7 bases, with 17 bases lying between them.

The chain employs TRBV28 and TRBJ2-7; 10 positions match TRBD1. The V and J ends lost 6 bases and 7 bases, in that order; junction bases with no gene match: 12. The CDR3 is 15 amino acids. Germline lookup yields CDR1 MDHEN and CDR2 SYDVKM. The DNA for the CDR3 is TGTGCCAGCAGCTTGACGGGACAGGGGACGGGGGAGCAGTACTTC. Its protein product is CASSLTGQGTGEQYF.

V and J are TRBV7-2 and TRBJ2-7, with D perhaps assigned TRBD1 or TRBD2 (6 bases each). The V and J ends lost 1 base and 5 bases respectively, with 12 bases between them. Per germline, CDR1 SGHTA and CDR2 FQGNSA. The CDR3 sequence is 14 residues long. The CDR3 coding sequence is TGTGCCAGCAGCTTAGTGGGGGGCGGGGACGAGCAGTACTTC. Its protein product is CASSLVGGGDEQYF.

The chain couples TRBV24-1 to TRBJ2-1; D is perhaps TRBD1 (6 bases). Germline V gene data show CDR1 as KGHDR and CDR2 as SFDVKD. Trimming removed 4 bases from V and 8 bases from J, with 17 bases in between. The CDR3 is made up of 15 amino acids. The CDR3 reads CATSDPNQGTDEQFF. In DNA form, the CDR3 reads TGTGCCACCAGTGACCCAAACCAGGGGACCGATGAGCAGTTCTTC.

The rearrangement uses TRBV3-1 (or the pseudogene TRBV3-2) and TRBJ2-7; maybe TRBD1 (6 bases). Per the germline V gene, CDR1 is LGHDT and CDR2 is YNNKEL (reference sequence). The CDR3 is 14 residues long. V gave up 6 bases and J gave up 0 bases, with 12 bases separating them. This CDR3 is CASSHRDVSYEQYF. Written as DNA, the CDR3 is TGTGCCAGCAGTCACAGGGACGTCTCCTACGAGCAGTACTTC.

CDR3 in DNA: TGTGCCAGCAGCCAAGGGCTAGTGGAGACCCAGTACTTC. Its protein product is CASSQGLVETQYF. This chain uses TRBV14 with TRBJ2-5; no clear D gene. Trimming cost V 1 base and J 5 bases, with 8 bases left between them. The CDR3 contains 13 residues. Germline CDR1 and CDR2: SGHDN and FVKESK.

The V and J genes are TRBV19 and TRBJ2-7; 7 nucleotides match TRBD1. The V segment lost 5 bases and the J segment 12 bases; nucleotides outside the gene matches: 10. The CDR3 covers 12 residues. Germline V gives CDR1 LNHDA, CDR2 SQIVND (reference sequence). In DNA, the CDR3 is TGTGCCAGTAGTCCCGGGACAGCCATCGTGTACTTC. This translates into CASSPGTAIVYF.

The chain uses TRBV11-1 and TRBJ1-3; D is possibly TRBD1 (5 bases). The CDR3 extends over 16 amino acids. Germline V lookup: CDR1 SGHAT, CDR2 FQDESV (reference sequence). The V end was cut by 2 bases, the J end by 9 bases, with 20 bases between. DNA of the CDR3: TGTGCCAGCAGCTTAAGAACCGGGACGGCTGGACTCACCATATATTTT. Translated, it gives CASSLRTGTAGLTIYF.

The CDR3 DNA sequence: TGTGCCACCAGCAGCGGTTGGGGAGTAGTACCTCGGAATGAGCAGTTCTTC. The encoded protein is CATSSGWGVVPRNEQFF. The chain employs TRBV15 and TRBJ2-1; a weak D match, TRBD2 (5 bases). The V and J ends lost 3 bases and 7 bases respectively, with 22 bases between them. CDR1 and CDR2 from the germline V gene are LNHNV and YYDKDF (reference sequence). The CDR3 runs to 17 residues.